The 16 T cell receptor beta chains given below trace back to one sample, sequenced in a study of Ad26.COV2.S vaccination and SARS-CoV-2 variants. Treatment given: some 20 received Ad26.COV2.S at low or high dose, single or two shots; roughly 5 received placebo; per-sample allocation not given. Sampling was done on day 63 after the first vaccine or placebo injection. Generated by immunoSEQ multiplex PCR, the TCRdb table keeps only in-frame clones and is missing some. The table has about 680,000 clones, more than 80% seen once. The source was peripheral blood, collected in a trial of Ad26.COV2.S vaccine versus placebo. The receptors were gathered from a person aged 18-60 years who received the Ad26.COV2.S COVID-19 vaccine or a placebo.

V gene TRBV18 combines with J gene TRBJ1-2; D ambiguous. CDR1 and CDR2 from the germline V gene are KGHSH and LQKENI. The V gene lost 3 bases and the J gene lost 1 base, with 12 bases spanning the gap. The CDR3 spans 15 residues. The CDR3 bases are TGTGCCAGCTCACCGGGAGAACCTTTTAACTATGGCTACACCTTC. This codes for CASSPGEPFNYGYTF.

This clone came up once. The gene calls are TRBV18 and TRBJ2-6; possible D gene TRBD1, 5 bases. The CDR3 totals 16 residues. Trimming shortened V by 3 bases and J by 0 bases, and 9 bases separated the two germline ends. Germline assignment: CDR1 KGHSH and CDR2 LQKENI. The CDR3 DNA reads TGTGCCAGCTCACCGCAGGGTGGCTCTGGGGCCAACGTCCTGACTTTC. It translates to CASSPQGGSGANVLTF.

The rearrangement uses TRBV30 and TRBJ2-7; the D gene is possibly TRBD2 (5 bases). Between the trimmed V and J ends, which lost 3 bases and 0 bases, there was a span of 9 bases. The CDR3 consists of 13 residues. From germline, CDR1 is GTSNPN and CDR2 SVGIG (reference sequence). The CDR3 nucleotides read TGTGCCTGGAGGTTCGGAGGCTCCTACGAGCAGTACTTC. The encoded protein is CAWRFGGSYEQYF. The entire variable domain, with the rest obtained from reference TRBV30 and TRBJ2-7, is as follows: SQTIHQWPATLVQPVGSPLSLECTVEGTSNPNLYWYRQAAGRGLQLLFYSVGIGQISSEVPQNLSASRPQDRQFILSSKKLLLSDSGFYLCAWRFGGSYEQYFGPGTRLTVT.

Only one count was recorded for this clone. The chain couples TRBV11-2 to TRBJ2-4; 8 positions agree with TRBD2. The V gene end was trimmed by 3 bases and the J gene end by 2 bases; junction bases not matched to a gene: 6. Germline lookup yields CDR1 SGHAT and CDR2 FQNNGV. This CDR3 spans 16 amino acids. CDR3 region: CASSLTGGRTKNIQYF. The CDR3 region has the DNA TGTGCCAGCAGCTTGACGGGAGGGAGGACCAAAAACATTCAGTACTTC. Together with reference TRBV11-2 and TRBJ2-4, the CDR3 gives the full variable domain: EAGVAQSPRYKIIEKRQSVAFWCNPISGHATLYWYQQILGQGPKLLIQFQNNGVVDDSQLPKDRFSAERLKGVDSTLKIQPAKLEDSAVYLCASSLTGGRTKNIQYFGAGTRLSVL.

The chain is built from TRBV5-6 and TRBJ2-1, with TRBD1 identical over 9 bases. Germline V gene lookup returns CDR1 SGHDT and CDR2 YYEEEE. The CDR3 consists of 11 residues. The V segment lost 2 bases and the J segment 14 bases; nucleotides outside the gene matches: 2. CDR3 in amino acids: CASSLQGAKFF. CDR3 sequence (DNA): TGTGCCAGCAGCTTACAGGGGGCTAAGTTCTTC.

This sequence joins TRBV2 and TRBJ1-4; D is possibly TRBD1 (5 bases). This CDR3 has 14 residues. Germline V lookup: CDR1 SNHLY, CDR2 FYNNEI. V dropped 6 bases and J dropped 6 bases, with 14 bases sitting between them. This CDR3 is CASSPGTAYEKLFF. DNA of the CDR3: TGTGCCAGCAGCCCCGGGACGGCCTATGAAAAACTGTTTTTT.

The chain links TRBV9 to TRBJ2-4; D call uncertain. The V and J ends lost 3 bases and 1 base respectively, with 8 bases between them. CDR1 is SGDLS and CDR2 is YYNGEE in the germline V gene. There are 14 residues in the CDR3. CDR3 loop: CASSAKVAKNIQYF. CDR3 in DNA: TGTGCCAGCAGCGCCAAGGTGGCCAAAAACATTCAGTACTTC.

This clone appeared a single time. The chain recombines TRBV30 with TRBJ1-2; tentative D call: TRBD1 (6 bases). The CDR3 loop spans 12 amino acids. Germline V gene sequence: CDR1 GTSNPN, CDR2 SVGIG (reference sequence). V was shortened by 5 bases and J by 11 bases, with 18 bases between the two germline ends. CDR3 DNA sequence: TGTGCCTGGGGGATCTCAGGGGTCCCATACACCTTC. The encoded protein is CAWGISGVPYTF.

CDR3 nucleotide sequence: TGCGCCAGCAGCCAAGGGGCTAGCGGGGGGCAGAAGGGGCAGTTCTTC. This translates into CASSQGASGGQKGQFF. This rearrangement joins TRBV4-3 to TRBJ2-1; 11 bases agree with TRBD2. The CDR3 runs 16 residues. The germline V gene has CDR1 LGHNA and CDR2 YSLEER. The V and J ends lost 1 base and 12 bases, in that order; junction bases with no gene match: 11.

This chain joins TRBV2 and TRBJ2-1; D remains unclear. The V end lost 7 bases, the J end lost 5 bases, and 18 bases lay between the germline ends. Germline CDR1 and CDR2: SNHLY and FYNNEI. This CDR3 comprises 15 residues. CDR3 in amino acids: CASILRGGINNEQFF. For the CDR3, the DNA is TGTGCCAGCATCCTGCGCGGTGGGATAAACAATGAGCAGTTCTTC. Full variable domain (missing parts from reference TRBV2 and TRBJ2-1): EPEVTQTPSHQVTQMGQEVILRCVPISNHLYFYWYRQILGQKVEFLVSFYNNEISEKSEIFDDQFSVERPDGSNFTLKIRSTKLEDSAMYFCASILRGGINNEQFFGPGTRLTVL.

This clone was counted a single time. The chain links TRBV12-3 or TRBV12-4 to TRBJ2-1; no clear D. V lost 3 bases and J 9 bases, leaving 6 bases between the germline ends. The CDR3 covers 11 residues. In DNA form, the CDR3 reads TGTGCCAGCAGTTTGACGACTGAGCAGTTCTTC. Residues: CASSLTTEQFF.

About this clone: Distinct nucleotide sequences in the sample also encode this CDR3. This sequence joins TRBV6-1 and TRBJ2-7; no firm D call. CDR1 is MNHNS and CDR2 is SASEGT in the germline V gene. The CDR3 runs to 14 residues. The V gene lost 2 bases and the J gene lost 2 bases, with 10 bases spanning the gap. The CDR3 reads CASSEYRGTYEQYF. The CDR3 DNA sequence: TGTGCCAGCAGTGAATATCGAGGAACCTACGAGCAGTACTTC.

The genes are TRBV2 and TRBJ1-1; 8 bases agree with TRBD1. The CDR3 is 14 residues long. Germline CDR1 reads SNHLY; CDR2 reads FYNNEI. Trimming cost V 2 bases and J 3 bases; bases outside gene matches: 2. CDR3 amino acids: CASSEQGADTEAFF. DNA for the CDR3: TGTGCCAGCAGTGAACAGGGGGCGGACACTGAAGCTTTCTTT.

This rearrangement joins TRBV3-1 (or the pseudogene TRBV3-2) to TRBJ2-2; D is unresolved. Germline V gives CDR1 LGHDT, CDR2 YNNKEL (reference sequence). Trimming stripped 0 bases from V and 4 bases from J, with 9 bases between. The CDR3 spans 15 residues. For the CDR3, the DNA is TGTGCCAGCAGCCAAGATAGGCGGATCACCGGGGAGCTGTTTTTT. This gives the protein CASSQDRRITGELFF.

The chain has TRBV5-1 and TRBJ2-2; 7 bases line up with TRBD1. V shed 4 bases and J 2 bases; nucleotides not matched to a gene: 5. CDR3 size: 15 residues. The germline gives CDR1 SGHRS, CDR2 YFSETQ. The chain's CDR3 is CASSPDRSNTGELFF. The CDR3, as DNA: TGCGCCAGCAGCCCGGACAGGTCAAACACCGGGGAGCTGTTTTTT.

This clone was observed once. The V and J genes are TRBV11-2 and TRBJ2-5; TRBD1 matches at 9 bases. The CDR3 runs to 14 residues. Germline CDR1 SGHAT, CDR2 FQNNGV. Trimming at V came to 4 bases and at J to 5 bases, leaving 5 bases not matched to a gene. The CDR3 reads CASSSDRGVETQYF. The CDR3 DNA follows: TGTGCCAGCAGCTCGGACAGGGGAGTGGAGACCCAGTACTTC.